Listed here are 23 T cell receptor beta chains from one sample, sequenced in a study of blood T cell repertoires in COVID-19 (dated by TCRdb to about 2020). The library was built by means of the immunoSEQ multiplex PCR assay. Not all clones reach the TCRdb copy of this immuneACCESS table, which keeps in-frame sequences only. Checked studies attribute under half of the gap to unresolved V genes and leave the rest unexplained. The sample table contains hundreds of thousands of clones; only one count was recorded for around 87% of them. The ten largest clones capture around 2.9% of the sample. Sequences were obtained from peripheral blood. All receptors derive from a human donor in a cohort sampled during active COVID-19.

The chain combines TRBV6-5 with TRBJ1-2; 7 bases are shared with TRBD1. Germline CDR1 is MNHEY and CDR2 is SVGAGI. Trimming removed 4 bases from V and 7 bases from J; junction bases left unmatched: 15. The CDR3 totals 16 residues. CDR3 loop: CASSFTGTATVGGYTF. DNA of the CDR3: TGTGCCAGCAGTTTTACCGGGACAGCTACTGTCGGTGGCTACACCTTC.

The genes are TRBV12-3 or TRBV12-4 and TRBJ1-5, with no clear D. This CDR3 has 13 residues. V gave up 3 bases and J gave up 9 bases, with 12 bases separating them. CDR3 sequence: CASSFESTSPQHF. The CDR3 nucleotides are TGTGCCAGCAGTTTTGAAAGTACATCGCCCCAGCATTTT.

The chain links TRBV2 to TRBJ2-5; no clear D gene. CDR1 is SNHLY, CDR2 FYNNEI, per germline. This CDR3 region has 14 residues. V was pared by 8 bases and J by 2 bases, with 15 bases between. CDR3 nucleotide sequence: TGTGCCAGCCGGAAGCAGACGACACAAGAGACCCAGTACTTC. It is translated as CASRKQTTQETQYF.

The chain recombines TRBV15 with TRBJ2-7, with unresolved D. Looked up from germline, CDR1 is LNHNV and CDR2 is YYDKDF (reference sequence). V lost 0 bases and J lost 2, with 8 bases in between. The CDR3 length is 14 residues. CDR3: CATSRDRVAYEQYF. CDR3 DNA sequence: TGTGCCACCAGCAGAGATAGAGTAGCCTACGAGCAGTACTTC.

The CDR3 spells CATSRFKWANTEAFF. Here the CDR3 DNA reads TGTGCCACCTCCAGGTTTAAATGGGCGAACACTGAAGCTTTCTTT. The rearrangement joins TRBV15 to TRBJ1-1, with D hard to call. Germline loops: CDR1 LNHNV, CDR2 YYDKDF (reference sequence). This CDR3 has 15 residues. Trimming removed 8 bases from V and 1 base from J, with 17 bases in between.

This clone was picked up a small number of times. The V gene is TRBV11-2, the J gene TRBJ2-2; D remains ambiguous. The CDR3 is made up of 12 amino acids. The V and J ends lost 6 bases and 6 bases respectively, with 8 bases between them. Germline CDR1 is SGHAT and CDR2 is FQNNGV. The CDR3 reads CASRYLPGELFF. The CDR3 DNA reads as TGTGCCAGCAGGTACCTACCCGGGGAGCTGTTTTTT.

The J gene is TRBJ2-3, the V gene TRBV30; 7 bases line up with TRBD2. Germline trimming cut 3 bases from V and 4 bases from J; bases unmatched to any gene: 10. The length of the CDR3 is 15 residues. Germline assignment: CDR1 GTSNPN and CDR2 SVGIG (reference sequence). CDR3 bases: TGTGCCTGGAGCGGGAGCGGGAATGGAGCAGATACGCAGTATTTT. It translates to CAWSGSGNGADTQYF.

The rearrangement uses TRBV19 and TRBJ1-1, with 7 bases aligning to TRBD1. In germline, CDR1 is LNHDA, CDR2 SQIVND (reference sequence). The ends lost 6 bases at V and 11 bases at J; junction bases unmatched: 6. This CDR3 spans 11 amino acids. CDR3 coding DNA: TGTGCCAGTAGCAGGGGGGCGATGGCTTTCTTT. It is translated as CASSRGAMAFF.

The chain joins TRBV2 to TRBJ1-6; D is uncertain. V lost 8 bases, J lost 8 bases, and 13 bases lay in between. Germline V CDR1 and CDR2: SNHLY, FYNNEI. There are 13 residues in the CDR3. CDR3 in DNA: TGTGCCAGCTATAAGCGGACGGATTCACCCCTCCACTTT. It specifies CASYKRTDSPLHF.

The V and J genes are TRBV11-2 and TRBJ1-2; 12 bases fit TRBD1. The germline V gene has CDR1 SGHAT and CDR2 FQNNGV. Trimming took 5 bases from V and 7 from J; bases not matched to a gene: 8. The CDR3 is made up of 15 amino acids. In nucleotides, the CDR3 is TGTGCCAGCAGCCTTAACCGGGACAGGGGGCTTGGCTACACCTTC. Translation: CASSLNRDRGLGYTF.

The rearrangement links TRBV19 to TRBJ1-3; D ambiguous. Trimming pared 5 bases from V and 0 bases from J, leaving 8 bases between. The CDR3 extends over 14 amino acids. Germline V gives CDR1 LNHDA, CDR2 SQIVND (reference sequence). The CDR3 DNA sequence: TGTGCCAGTAGTCCTCAGGACTCTGGAAACACCATATATTTT. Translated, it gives CASSPQDSGNTIYF.

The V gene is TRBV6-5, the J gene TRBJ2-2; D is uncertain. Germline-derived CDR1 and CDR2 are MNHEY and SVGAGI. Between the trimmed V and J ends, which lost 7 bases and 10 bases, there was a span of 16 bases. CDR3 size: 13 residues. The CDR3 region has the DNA TGTGCCAGCATGGGCTTGGGTAGGTCGGAGCTGTTTTTT. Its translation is CASMGLGRSELFF.

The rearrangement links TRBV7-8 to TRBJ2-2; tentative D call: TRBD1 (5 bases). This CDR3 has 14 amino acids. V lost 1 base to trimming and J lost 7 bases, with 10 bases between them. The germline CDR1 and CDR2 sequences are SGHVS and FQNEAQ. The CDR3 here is CASSLDTGHGELFF. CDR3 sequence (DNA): TGTGCCAGCAGCTTAGACACAGGCCACGGGGAGCTGTTTTTT.

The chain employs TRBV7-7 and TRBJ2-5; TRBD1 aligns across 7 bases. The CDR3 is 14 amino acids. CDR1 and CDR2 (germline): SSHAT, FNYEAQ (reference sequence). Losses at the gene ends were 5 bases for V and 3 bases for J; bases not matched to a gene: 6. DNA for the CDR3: TGTGCCAGCAGCGCCACCGGGACAGAAGAGACCCAGTACTTC. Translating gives CASSATGTEETQYF.

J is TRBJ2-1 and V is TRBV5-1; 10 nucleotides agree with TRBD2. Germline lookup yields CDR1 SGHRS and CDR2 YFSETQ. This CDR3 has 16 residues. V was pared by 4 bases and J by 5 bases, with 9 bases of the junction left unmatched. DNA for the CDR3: TGCGCCAGCAGCGTCAGACTAGCGGGCAGCAACAATGAGCAGTTCTTC. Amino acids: CASSVRLAGSNNEQFF.

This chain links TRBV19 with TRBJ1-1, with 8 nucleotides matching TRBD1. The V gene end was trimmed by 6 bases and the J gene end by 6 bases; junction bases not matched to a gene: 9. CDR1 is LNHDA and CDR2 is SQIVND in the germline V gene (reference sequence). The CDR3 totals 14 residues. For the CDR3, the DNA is TGTGCCAGTAGCCCCCAGGGGGCGAGGTCTGAAGCTTTCTTT. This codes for CASSPQGARSEAFF.

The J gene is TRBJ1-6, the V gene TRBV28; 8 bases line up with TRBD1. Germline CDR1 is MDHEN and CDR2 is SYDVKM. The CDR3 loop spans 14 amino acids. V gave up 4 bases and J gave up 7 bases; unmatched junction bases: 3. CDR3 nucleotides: TGTGCCAGCAGTTCAAGGACAGGGAATTCACCCCTCCACTTT. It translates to CASSSRTGNSPLHF.

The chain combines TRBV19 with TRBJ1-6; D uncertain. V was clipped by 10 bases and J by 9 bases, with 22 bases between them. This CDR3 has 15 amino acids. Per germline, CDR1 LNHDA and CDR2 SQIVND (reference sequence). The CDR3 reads CATDVRARSGSPLHF. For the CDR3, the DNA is TGTGCCACCGACGTCCGGGCACGAAGCGGTTCACCCCTCCACTTT.

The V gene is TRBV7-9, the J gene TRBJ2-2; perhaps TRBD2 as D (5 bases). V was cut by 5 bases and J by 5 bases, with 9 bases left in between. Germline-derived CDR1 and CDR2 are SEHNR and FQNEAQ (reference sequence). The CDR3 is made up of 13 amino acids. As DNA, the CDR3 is TGTGCCAGCAGCCCAGCGGCTACCGGGGAGCTGTTTTTT. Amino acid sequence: CASSPAATGELFF.

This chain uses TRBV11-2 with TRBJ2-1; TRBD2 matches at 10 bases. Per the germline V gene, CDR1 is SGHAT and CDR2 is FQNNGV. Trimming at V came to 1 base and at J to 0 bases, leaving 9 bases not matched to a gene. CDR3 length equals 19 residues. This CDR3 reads CASSLVRTSGKHSYNEQFF. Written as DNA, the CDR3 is TGTGCCAGCAGCTTAGTACGGACTAGCGGAAAACACTCCTACAATGAGCAGTTCTTC. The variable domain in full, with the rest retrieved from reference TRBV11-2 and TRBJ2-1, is EAGVAQSPRYKIIEKRQSVAFWCNPISGHATLYWYQQILGQGPKLLIQFQNNGVVDDSQLPKDRFSAERLKGVDSTLKIQPAKLEDSAVYLCASSLVRTSGKHSYNEQFFGPGTRLTVL.

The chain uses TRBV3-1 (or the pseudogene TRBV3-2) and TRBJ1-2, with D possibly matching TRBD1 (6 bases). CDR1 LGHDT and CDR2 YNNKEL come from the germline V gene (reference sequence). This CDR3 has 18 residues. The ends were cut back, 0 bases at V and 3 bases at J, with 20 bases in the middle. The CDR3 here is CASSQDWQGSFLDYGYTF. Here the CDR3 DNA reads TGTGCCAGCAGCCAAGATTGGCAGGGGAGTTTTTTAGACTATGGCTACACCTTC.

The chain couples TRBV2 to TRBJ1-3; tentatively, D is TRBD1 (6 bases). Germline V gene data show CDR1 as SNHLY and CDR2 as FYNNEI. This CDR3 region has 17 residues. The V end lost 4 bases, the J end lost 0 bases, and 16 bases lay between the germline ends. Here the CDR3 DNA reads TGTGCCAGCAGTGTCGATTCGGGGGGCTTCTCTGGAAACACCATATATTTT. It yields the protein CASSVDSGGFSGNTIYF.

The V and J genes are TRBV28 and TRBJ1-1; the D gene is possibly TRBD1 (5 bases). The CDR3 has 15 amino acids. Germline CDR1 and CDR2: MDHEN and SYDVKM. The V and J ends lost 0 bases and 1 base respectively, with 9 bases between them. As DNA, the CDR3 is TGTGCCAGCAGTTTATGGGGGGAGGCGAACACTGAAGCTTTCTTT. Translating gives CASSLWGEANTEAFF. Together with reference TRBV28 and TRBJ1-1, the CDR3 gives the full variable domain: DVKVTQSSRYLVKRTGEKVFLECVQDMDHENMFWYRQDPGLGLRLIYFSYDVKMKEKGDIPEGYSVSREKKERFSLILESASTNQTSMYLCASSLWGEANTEAFFGQGTRLTVV.